This T cell receptor (beta chain) was sequenced during a study of T-cell memory formation after mild COVID-19. Notes on the study in general: Day 15 to 85 contracting clones showed balanced CD4/CD8; later expanders leaned CD4+.

Each CDR3 protein is one row after TCRdb ran MiXCR on the 5' RACE reads. The sample records just over 350,000 distinct CDR3 sequences, approximately 14% being singletons. This clonotype has a count of ten or more. The antigen is not known. This CDR3 is 12 amino acids long. Between the trimmed V and J ends, which lost 4 bases and 8 bases, there was a span of 10 bases. Germline CDR1 and CDR2: SGHDT and YYEEEE. V usage is TRBV5-6 and J usage is TRBJ2-1; TRBD1 is a possible D gene (6 bases). The TCR sequence derives from a man younger than 30 who had mild COVID-19 (a few samples of this study predate the infection). Cell type and time point are not known. Sequenced sample: PBMCs or a T cell subset sorted from them (not recorded which). CDR3 bases: TGTGCCAGCAGCCCCAGGGGTGATGAGCAGTTCTTC. This gives the protein CASSPRGDEQFF.